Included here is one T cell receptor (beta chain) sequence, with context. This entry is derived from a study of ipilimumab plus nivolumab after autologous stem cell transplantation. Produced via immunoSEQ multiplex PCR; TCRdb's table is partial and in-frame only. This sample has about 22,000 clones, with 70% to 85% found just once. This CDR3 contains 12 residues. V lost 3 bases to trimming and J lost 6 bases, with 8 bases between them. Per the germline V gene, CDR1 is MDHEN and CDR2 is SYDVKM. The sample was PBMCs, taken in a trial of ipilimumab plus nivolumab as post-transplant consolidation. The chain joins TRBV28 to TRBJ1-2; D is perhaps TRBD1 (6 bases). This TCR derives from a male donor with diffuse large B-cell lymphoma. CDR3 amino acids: CASSFQGHGYTF. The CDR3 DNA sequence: TGTGCCAGCAGTTTCCAGGGGCATGGCTACACCTTC.